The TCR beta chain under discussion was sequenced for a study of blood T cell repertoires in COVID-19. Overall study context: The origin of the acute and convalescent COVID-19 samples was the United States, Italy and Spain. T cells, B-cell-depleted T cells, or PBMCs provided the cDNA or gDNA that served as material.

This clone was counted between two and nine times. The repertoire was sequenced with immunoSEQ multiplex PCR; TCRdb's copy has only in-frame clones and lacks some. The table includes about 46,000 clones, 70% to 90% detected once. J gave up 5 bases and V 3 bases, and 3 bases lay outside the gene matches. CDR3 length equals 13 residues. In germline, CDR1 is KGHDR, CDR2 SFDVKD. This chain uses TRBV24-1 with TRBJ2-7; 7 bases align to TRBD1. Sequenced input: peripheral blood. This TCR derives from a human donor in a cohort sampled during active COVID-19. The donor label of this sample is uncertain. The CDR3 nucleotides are TGTGCCACCAGTGATACTACAGGGGACGAGCAGTACTTC. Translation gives CATSDTTGDEQYF.